The 23 T cell receptor beta chains given below trace back to one sample, sequenced in a study of blood T cell repertoires in COVID-19. Some clones are missing from TCRdb's copy, which holds only in-frame ones; the method was immunoSEQ multiplex PCR. The table shows roughly 170,000 clones, with roughly nine tenths occurring only once. Sequencing input: peripheral blood. The receptors derive from a man in his sixties or seventies with active or convalescent COVID-19.

The V gene is TRBV4-1, the J gene TRBJ1-3; tentative D call: TRBD1 (6 bases). Germline values: CDR1 MGHRA, CDR2 YSYEKL. This CDR3 is built from 16 residues. With 2 bases removed from V and 2 bases from J, the gap between germline ends came to 13 bases. CDR3 nucleotides: TGCGCCAGCAGCCAATTTGGGACACTCACTGGAAACACCATATATTTT. This codes for CASSQFGTLTGNTIYF.

The chain carries TRBV24-1 and TRBJ2-5; D gene ambiguous. Germline values: CDR1 KGHDR, CDR2 SFDVKD. This CDR3 has 15 amino acids. Trimming removed 5 bases at V and 2 bases at J, with 14 bases between. CDR3 in DNA: TGTGCCACCAGTGTCGGCAGGCGCCAACAAGAGACCCAGTACTTC. Its protein is CATSVGRRQQETQYF.

The sample holds a few counts of this clone. The chain recombines TRBV7-8 with TRBJ1-4; D remains unclear. The CDR3 is 14 residues long. Germline CDR1 is SGHVS and CDR2 is FQNEAQ. Trimming removed 2 bases at V and 6 bases at J, with 10 bases between. The CDR3 DNA follows: TGTGCCAGCAGCTTAACAGAGACGGATGAAAAACTGTTTTTT. This sequence encodes CASSLTETDEKLFF.

The V gene is TRBV6-1, the J gene TRBJ1-6, with 8 bases fitting TRBD1. The length of the CDR3 is 16 residues. Germline assignment: CDR1 MNHNS and CDR2 SASEGT. The V gene end was trimmed by 4 bases and the J gene end by 6 bases; junction bases not matched to a gene: 8. The CDR3 reads CASSGHRGLGNSPLHF. In DNA form, the CDR3 reads TGTGCCAGCAGTGGACACAGGGGGTTGGGTAATTCACCCCTCCACTTT.

The chain joins TRBV4-3 to TRBJ1-2, with D unclear. CDR1 LGHNA and CDR2 YSLEER come from the germline V gene. The V gene lost 1 base and the J gene lost 4 bases, with 13 bases spanning the gap. The CDR3 consists of 15 residues. The CDR3 DNA is TGCGCCAGCAGCCAAGTTGAGGGAGGGTCCTATGGCTACACCTTC. This gives the protein CASSQVEGGSYGYTF.

V gene TRBV28 combines with J gene TRBJ1-5, with 7 bases that match TRBD1. The CDR3 length is 14 residues. J gave up 5 bases and V 3 bases, and 4 bases lay outside the gene matches. The germline V gene encodes CDR1 MDHEN and CDR2 SYDVKM. CDR3 protein: CASSFTGDHQPQHF. In DNA, the CDR3 is TGTGCCAGCAGTTTTACAGGGGACCATCAGCCCCAGCATTTT.

The gene calls are TRBV5-6 and TRBJ2-7; 7 bases map to TRBD1. Germline V CDR1 and CDR2: SGHDT, YYEEEE. This CDR3 contains 16 residues. J was trimmed by 2 bases and V by 4 bases; bases with no gene match: 12. This chain's CDR3 is CASSPPPQGRTYEQYF. The CDR3 nucleotides read TGTGCCAGCAGCCCCCCCCCACAGGGGCGAACCTACGAGCAGTACTTC.

The genes are TRBV6-1 and TRBJ2-3; a weak D match, TRBD2 (5 bases). CDR1 and CDR2 (germline): MNHNS, SASEGT. Trimming took 1 base from V and 4 from J, leaving 9 bases between them. The CDR3 is 14 residues long. The CDR3 loop reads CASSEGIGADTQYF. The CDR3 nucleotides are TGTGCCAGCAGTGAAGGCATCGGGGCAGATACGCAGTATTTT.

The chain joins TRBV7-8 to TRBJ2-1; 9 bases line up with TRBD1. The CDR3 totals 15 residues. The trim removed 3 bases at V and 6 bases at J, leaving 6 bases unmatched. CDR1 is SGHVS and CDR2 is FQNEAQ in the germline V gene. CDR3 sequence reads: CASSFAGTGTNEQFF. The CDR3 DNA reads TGTGCCAGCAGCTTCGCCGGGACAGGGACCAATGAGCAGTTCTTC.

The chain links TRBV3-1 (or the pseudogene TRBV3-2) to TRBJ1-1, with D possibly being TRBD1 (6 bases). The germline V and J ends were trimmed by 3 bases and 3 bases, with 11 bases remaining between them. Germline V gene data show CDR1 as LGHDT and CDR2 as YNNKEL (reference sequence). This CDR3 comprises 14 residues. The CDR3 region is CASSHPGADTEAFF. The CDR3 nucleotides read TGTGCCAGCAGCCACCCAGGGGCGGACACTGAAGCTTTCTTT.

The chain carries TRBV6-1 and TRBJ1-6, with D hard to call. Germline values: CDR1 MNHNS, CDR2 SASEGT. Trimming cost V 2 bases and J 10 bases, with 12 bases left between them. This CDR3 contains 14 residues. Here the CDR3 DNA reads TGTGCCAGCAGTGAATTGGGTGTAGCCTCACCCCTCCACTTT. This translates into CASSELGVASPLHF.

The chain uses TRBV11-2 and TRBJ2-7, with 10 bases aligning to TRBD2. The germline CDR1 and CDR2 sequences are SGHAT and FQNNGV. This CDR3 is built from 16 residues. V dropped 5 bases and J dropped 3; count of bases not matched to a gene: 10. The CDR3 reads CASSRPGASGSYEQYF. CDR3 DNA sequence: TGTGCCAGCAGCCGCCCTGGGGCTAGCGGGAGCTACGAGCAGTACTTC.

A single count supports this clone. The V call is TRBV19, the J call TRBJ1-5; D is unclear. CDR1 and CDR2 from the germline V gene are LNHDA and SQIVND (reference sequence). The CDR3 has 14 residues. V dropped 10 bases and J dropped 7 bases, with 20 bases sitting between them. The CDR3 region is CATSNPGSGQPQHF. Here the CDR3 DNA reads TGTGCCACCTCAAACCCCGGCTCGGGGCAGCCCCAGCATTTT.

The gene calls are TRBV19 and TRBJ1-1; no firm D call. CDR1 is LNHDA and CDR2 is SQIVND in the germline V gene (reference sequence). The CDR3 contains 12 residues. Trimming took 7 bases from V and 1 from J, leaving 7 bases between them. The CDR3 protein is CASKYTNTEAFF. CDR3 in DNA: TGTGCCAGTAAGTACACGAACACTGAAGCTTTCTTT. The full variable domain, with the rest looked up from reference TRBV19 and TRBJ1-1, is DGGITQSPKYLFRKEGQNVTLSCEQNLNHDAMYWYRQDPGQGLRLIYYSQIVNDFQKGDIAEGYSVSREKKESFPLTVTSAQKNPTAFYLCASKYTNTEAFFGQGTRLTVV.

The gene calls are TRBV6-2 or TRBV6-3 and TRBJ1-5; D is uncertain. Trimming left V 0 bases short and J 2 bases short, with 11 bases between. Germline loops: CDR1 MNHEY, CDR2 SVGEGT. The CDR3 runs to 16 residues. CDR3: CASSYSSHRGNQPQHF. CDR3 nucleotide sequence: TGTGCCAGCAGTTACTCGAGCCACCGGGGCAATCAGCCCCAGCATTTT.

The chain has TRBV10-3 and TRBJ1-2; TRBD1 aligns across 9 bases. The CDR3 covers 14 residues. V lost 6 bases, J lost 2 bases, and 4 bases stayed unmatched. CDR1 ENHRY and CDR2 SYGVKD come from the germline V gene. In DNA form, the CDR3 reads TGTGCCATCAGGTCGGGACAGGGCAACTATGGCTACACCTTC. The encoded protein is CAIRSGQGNYGYTF.

This clone came up once. The chain joins TRBV6-2 or TRBV6-3 to TRBJ1-2; 10 bases align to TRBD1. Germline V gene sequence: CDR1 MNHEY, CDR2 SVGEGT. The V segment lost 4 bases and the J segment 8 bases; nucleotides outside the gene matches: 16. This CDR3 contains 17 residues. The CDR3 nucleotides are TGTGCCAGCAGTTCTATTCGGGACAGGGGAAGTTTTAGCGGCTACACCTTC. Amino acid sequence: CASSSIRDRGSFSGYTF.

V is TRBV7-2 and J is TRBJ2-1; no definite D call. Germline-derived CDR1 and CDR2 are SGHTA and FQGNSA. There are 15 residues in the CDR3. V lost 5 bases to trimming and J lost 0 bases, with 11 bases between them. CDR3 amino acids: CASSLTLSSYNEQFF. The CDR3 DNA reads as TGTGCCAGCAGCCTGACTCTAAGCTCCTACAATGAGCAGTTCTTC.

The rearrangement links TRBV10-3 to TRBJ1-2; TRBD1 matches at 8 bases. CDR1 and CDR2 (germline): ENHRY, SYGVKD. The trim removed 3 bases at V and 8 bases at J, leaving 5 bases unmatched. This CDR3 contains 13 residues. The CDR3 reads CAISEGTGFGYTF. Written as DNA, the CDR3 is TGTGCCATCAGTGAAGGGACAGGATTCGGCTACACCTTC.

The rearrangement uses TRBV5-1 and TRBJ2-2, with TRBD1 identical over 9 bases. CDR3 size: 15 residues. V dropped 4 bases and J dropped 5; count of bases not matched to a gene: 6. The V gene's germline CDR1 is SGHRS and CDR2 YFSETQ. The CDR3 DNA reads as TGCGCCAGCAGCCCGGGACAGGGTTTTACCGGGGAGCTGTTTTTT. It specifies CASSPGQGFTGELFF.

This sequence joins TRBV7-9 and TRBJ1-4; 8 bases map to TRBD1. Unmatched junction bases numbered 6, after V lost 6 bases and J lost 3 bases. The V gene's germline CDR1 is SEHNR and CDR2 FQNEAQ (reference sequence). The CDR3 covers 15 residues. CDR3 bases: TGTGCCAGCAGTCGAACAGGGGGGGCTAATGAAAAACTGTTTTTT. This codes for CASSRTGGANEKLFF.

CDR3 nucleotide sequence: TGCGCCAGCAGCTTGCCAAACGTCGCGGGACGGAAATACGAGCAGTACTTC. Its translation is CASSLPNVAGRKYEQYF. The chain is built from TRBV5-1 and TRBJ2-7, with D tentatively TRBD2 (6 bases). The CDR3 runs to 17 residues. Trimming left V 1 base short and J 4 bases short, with 21 bases between. Per the germline V gene, CDR1 is SGHRS and CDR2 is YFSETQ.

The chain has TRBV5-6 and TRBJ1-3; 7 bases match TRBD1. Trimming removed 4 bases from V and 7 bases from J; junction bases left unmatched: 8. CDR3 size: 14 residues. From germline, CDR1 is SGHDT and CDR2 YYEEEE. The CDR3, as DNA: TGTGCCAGCAGCAGCCGGACAGGTGGCAACACCATATATTTT. Its translation: CASSSRTGGNTIYF.